A single T cell receptor (beta chain) is shown here with its context. The antigen is not known. These data originate in a study of vaccination effects on CD4 cells after COVID-19. Overall study context: Post-vaccine samples followed the second dose by a median of 72 days. Broader study findings: Both infection-induced and vaccine-induced clones contracted markedly at late post-vaccination timepoints.

Antigen-specific CD4+ T cells were expanded with viral peptide pools in the ViraFEST assay before sequencing. Isolating CD4+ T cells followed 9 to 10 days of culture. Each participant received a vaccine that was either BNT162b2 or mRNA-1273, given as two doses. Vaccinees lacked prior SARS-CoV-2 infection and tested negative for nucleocapsid antibodies. Peptides at approximately 9.6 ug/ml and IL-2 at about 10 IU/ml were added to some 1.9 million PBMC per well. V was pared by 0 bases and J by 4 bases, with 7 bases between. The CDR3 extends over 14 amino acids. Germline loops: CDR1 ENHRY, CDR2 SYGVKD. TCRdb's table, derived via immunoSEQ multiplex PCR, lists solely in-frame clones and lacks some. This table holds over 60,000 clones, 74% found once.

Source: CD4+ T cells from PBMCs cultured with HCoV-229E spike peptides, taken after COVID-19 vaccination. The chain couples TRBV10-3 to TRBJ2-1, with a weak D call TRBD2 (6 bases). The source is a human donor who received a COVID-19 vaccine. The CDR3 DNA follows: TGTGCCATCAGTGAGTCGGGGGGATACAATGAGCAGTTCTTC. Amino acid sequence: CAISESGGYNEQFF.